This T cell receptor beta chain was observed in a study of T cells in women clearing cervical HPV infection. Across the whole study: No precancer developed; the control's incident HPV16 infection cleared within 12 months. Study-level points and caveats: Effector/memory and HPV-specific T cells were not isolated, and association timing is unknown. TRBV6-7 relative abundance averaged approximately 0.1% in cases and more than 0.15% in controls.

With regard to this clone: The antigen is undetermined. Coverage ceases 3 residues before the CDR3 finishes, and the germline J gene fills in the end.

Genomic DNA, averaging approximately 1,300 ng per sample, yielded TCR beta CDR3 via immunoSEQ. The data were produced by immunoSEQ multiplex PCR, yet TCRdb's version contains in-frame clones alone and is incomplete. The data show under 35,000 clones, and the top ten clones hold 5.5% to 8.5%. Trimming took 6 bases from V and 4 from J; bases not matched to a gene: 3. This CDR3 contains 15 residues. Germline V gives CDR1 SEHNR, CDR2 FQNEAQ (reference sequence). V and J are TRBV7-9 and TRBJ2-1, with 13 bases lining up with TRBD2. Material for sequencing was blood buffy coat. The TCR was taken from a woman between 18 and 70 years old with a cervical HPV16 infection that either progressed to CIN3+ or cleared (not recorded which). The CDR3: CASSRTSGGYNEQFF. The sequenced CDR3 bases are TGTGCCAGCAGTAGGACTAGCGGGGGATACAATGAG.